This TCR beta chain originates from a study of metastatic and nonmetastatic thyroid tumors. At the level of the study: Blood and tumor or nodule tissue repertoires from malignant and benign thyroid patients were compared. Study-level findings and limits: For both blood and tumor, malignant thyroid tumors reportedly showed significantly higher TCR beta diversity than benign nodules did.

No patient had received any treatment before thyroid surgery. The CDR3 extends over 13 amino acids. Germline loops: CDR1 DFQATT, CDR2 SNEGSKA (reference sequence). About this clone itself: Its antigen remains unknown.

In the study's own analysis: To classify distant metastasis in papillary thyroid cancer, a model was built from CDR3 differences across clinicopathological groups. From the PCR reads, TCRdb re-called clones with MiXCR. TCRdb, rather than the study authors, made the V and J calls. The sample yields tens of thousands of clones, 36% seen once. The sequencing sample was made of tumor tissue. The clonotype was recovered from a female donor with papillary thyroid cancer or a benign thyroid nodule (not recorded which). Some clones in this sample may be carry-over from other donors' samples. This chain links TRBV20-1 with TRBJ1-2; D is uncertain. The CDR3: CRPWPEANYGYTF. CDR3 DNA: TGCAGGCCTTGGCCCGAAGCTAACTATGGCTACACCTTC.